This TCR beta chain comes out of a study of blood T cell repertoires in COVID-19. Patients at the Seattle site were enrolled during active infection and followed longitudinally. The data were produced by immunoSEQ multiplex PCR, yet TCRdb's version contains in-frame clones alone and is incomplete. This sample has under 200,000 clones; 85% occur once, and the top ten carry under 6.5%. This receptor was identified in a woman aged 45 to 65 with COVID-19, enrolled during active disease. The sequenced sample was peripheral blood.

For the CDR3, the DNA is TGTGCCAGCAGCTTCCAACAGGGGGCGACCGGGGAGCTGTTTTTT. Translation gives CASSFQQGATGELFF. The chain has TRBV11-2 and TRBJ2-2; 9 nucleotides align to TRBD1. The CDR3 runs to 15 residues. Per the germline V gene, CDR1 is SGHAT and CDR2 is FQNNGV. Trimming at V came to 3 bases and at J to 5 bases, leaving 4 bases not matched to a gene. Drawing the rest from reference TRBV11-2 and TRBJ2-2, the complete variable domain is EAGVAQSPRYKIIEKRQSVAFWCNPISGHATLYWYQQILGQGPKLLIQFQNNGVVDDSQLPKDRFSAERLKGVDSTLKIQPAKLEDSAVYLCASSFQQGATGELFFGEGSRLTVL.